Sequencing of this T cell receptor (beta chain) was carried out in a study of CD8 T cells in ankylosing spondylitis. Findings and caveats of the study: There was a TCR beta motif, made of several highly homologous variants, that appeared characteristic of ankylosing spondylitis blood.

The CDR3 runs 16 residues. Germline V CDR1 and CDR2: SEHNR, FQNEAQ (reference sequence). Trimming took 5 bases from V and 5 from J, leaving 22 bases between them. MiXCR was run by TCRdb on the 5' RACE reads, yielding one entry per CDR3 protein. The data contain hundreds of thousands of distinct CDR3 sequences, roughly 10% of them singletons. Details on this clonotype: Its antigen is unidentified.

V is TRBV7-9 and J is TRBJ2-7, with a tentative D call TRBD2 (6 bases). This receptor was taken from a male donor with ankylosing spondylitis. Sequencing was performed on blood, either unsorted or a sorted T cell fraction (not recorded which). CDR3: CASSPGTGAATNEQYF. In DNA, the CDR3 is TGTGCCAGCAGCCCCGGGACTGGAGCAGCGACCAACGAGCAGTACTTC.